Listed here are 3 T cell receptor beta chains from one sample, sequenced in a study of blood T cells in healthy people across ages. With a J-beta primer mix and a sample-barcoded 5' primer, a second PCR ran about 7 to 12 cycles. TCRdb used MiXCR to reprocess the 5' RACE reads, holding one entry per CDR3 protein. Here the sample spans approximately 1.5 million distinct CDR3 sequences, about 35% being singletons. Sequences were obtained from blood. The receptors derive from a woman aged 30 to 39 in good health.

V usage is TRBV7-3 and J usage is TRBJ2-1; D is uncertain. The CDR3 is made up of 14 amino acids. Germline V gene sequence: CDR1 SGHTA, CDR2 FQGTGA. V shed 3 bases and J shed 2 bases, with 8 bases lying between them. CDR3 region: CASSFDSTYNEQFF. The DNA of the CDR3 is TGTGCCAGCAGCTTTGACTCGACCTACAATGAGCAGTTCTTC.

The V and J genes are TRBV9 and TRBJ1-2; 7 positions match TRBD1. The germline gives CDR1 SGDLS, CDR2 YYNGEE. The length of the CDR3 is 14 residues. J was trimmed by 8 bases and V by 4 bases; bases with no gene match: 11. The chain's CDR3 is CASSHLGQMMGYTF. In DNA form, the CDR3 reads TGTGCCAGCAGCCACCTGGGACAGATGATGGGCTACACCTTC.

The gene calls are TRBV7-9 and TRBJ1-3, with a possible D match to TRBD1 (5 bases). The CDR3 has 12 amino acids. Germline-derived CDR1 and CDR2 are SEHNR and FQNEAQ (reference sequence). The V end was cut by 5 bases, the J end by 10 bases, with 12 bases between. Written as DNA, the CDR3 is TGTGCCAGCAGCGGCTTCAAGGGGACCATATATTTT. Translating gives CASSGFKGTIYF.